The clone carrying this T cell receptor beta chain was counted many times. Its antigen is as yet unknown. TCRdb recomputed calls from the reads with MiXCR, one row per CDR3 protein. The repertoire holds approximately 20,000 distinct CDR3 sequences, under 25% seen once, with around 0.8% in the top ten. The V end lost 5 bases, the J end lost 4 bases, and 14 bases lay between the germline ends. CDR3 size: 14 residues. Germline V lookup: CDR1 SEHNR, CDR2 FQNEAQ (reference sequence). This sample is part of a study of lung T cells in sarcoidosis with Löfgren's syndrome. Background on the study: Löfgren's syndrome patients were the main repertoire analysis focus. Study results and caveats: The most expanded V genes in Löfgren's patients were reportedly TRAV12-1 and TRBV2. Shared TRAV12-1 and TRBV2 CDR3 motifs across Löfgren's syndrome patients reportedly suggested public CD4+ TCRs.

The TCR originated in a human donor with sarcoidosis (Löfgren's syndrome or another form), or a control subject (not recorded which). The sample was CD4+ T cells from bronchoalveolar lavage. This chain connects TRBV7-9 to TRBJ1-2; D not resolved. CDR3 protein: CASSPPGQFYGYTF. In DNA, the CDR3 is TGTGCCAGCAGCCCCCCCGGGCAGTTCTATGGCTACACCTTC.